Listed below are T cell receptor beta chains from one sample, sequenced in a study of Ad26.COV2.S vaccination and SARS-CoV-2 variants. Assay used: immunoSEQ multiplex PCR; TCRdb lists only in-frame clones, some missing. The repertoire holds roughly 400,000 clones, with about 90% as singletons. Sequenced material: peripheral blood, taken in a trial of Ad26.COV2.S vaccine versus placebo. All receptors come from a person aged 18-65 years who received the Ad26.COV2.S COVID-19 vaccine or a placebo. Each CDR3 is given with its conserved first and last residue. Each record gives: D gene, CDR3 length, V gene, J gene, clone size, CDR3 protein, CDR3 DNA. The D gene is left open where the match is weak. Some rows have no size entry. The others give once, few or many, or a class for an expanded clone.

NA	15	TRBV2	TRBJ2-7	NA	CASSADGAASYEQYF	TGTGCCAGCAGTGCCGACGGGGCAGCCTCCTACGAGCAGTACTTC
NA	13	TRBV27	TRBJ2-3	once	CASAFIATDTQYF	TGTGCCAGCGCGTTCATCGCCACAGATACGCAGTATTTT
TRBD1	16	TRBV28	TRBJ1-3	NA	CASRTSGQGDGNTIYF	TGTGCCAGCAGGACTTCGGGACAGGGGGATGGAAACACCATATATTTT
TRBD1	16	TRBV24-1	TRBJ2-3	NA	CATSDPTGGQADTQYF	TGTGCCACCAGTGACCCTACAGGGGGGCAAGCAGATACGCAGTATTTT
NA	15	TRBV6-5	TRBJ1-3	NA	CASSLAGVSGNTIYF	TGTGCCAGCAGTTTGGCCGGTGTCTCTGGAAACACCATATATTTT
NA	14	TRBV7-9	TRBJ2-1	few	CASRSLAQANEQFF	TGTGCCAGCAGGTCTCTGGCCCAGGCGAATGAGCAGTTCTTC
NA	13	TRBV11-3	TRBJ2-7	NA	CASSLEPQYEQYF	TGTGCCAGCAGCTTAGAGCCTCAATACGAGCAGTACTTC
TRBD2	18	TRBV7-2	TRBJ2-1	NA	CASSLLGGRGAYSGEQFF	TGTGCCAGCAGCTTACTTGGCGGGAGGGGGGCCTATTCCGGTGAGCAGTTCTTC
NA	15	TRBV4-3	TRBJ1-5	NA	CASSQEGYSNQPQHF	TGCGCCAGCAGCCAAGAAGGGTATAGCAATCAGCCCCAGCATTTT
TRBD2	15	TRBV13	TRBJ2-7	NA	CASSQLAGGFYEQYF	TGTGCCAGCAGCCAACTAGCGGGAGGGTTCTACGAGCAGTACTTC
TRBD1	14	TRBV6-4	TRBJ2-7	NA	CASSQDRGLYEQYF	TGTGCCAGCAGCCAGGACAGGGGGCTCTACGAGCAGTACTTC
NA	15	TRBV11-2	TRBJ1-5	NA	CASSLGQSFNQPQHF	TGTGCCAGCAGCTTAGGACAGTCCTTCAATCAGCCCCAGCATTTT
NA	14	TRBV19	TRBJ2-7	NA	CASSRRGPHYEQYF	TGTGCCAGTAGCCGCAGGGGCCCCCACTACGAGCAGTACTTC
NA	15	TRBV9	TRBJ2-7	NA	CASSPTDSLPYEQYF	TGTGCCAGCAGCCCTACCGACTCCCTCCCGTACGAGCAGTACTTC
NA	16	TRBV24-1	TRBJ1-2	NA	CATSDGSQGPGYGYTF	TGTGCCACCAGTGATGGAAGTCAGGGGCCGGGCTATGGCTACACCTTC
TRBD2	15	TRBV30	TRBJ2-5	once	CAWSVGGSGGETQYF	TGTGCCTGGAGTGTAGGGGGGAGCGGGGGAGAGACCCAGTACTTC
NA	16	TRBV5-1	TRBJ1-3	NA	CASSFGRDGFGNTIYF	TGCGCCAGCAGCTTTGGCAGGGATGGTTTTGGAAACACCATATATTTT
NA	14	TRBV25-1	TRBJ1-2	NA	CASSGKGGGYGYTF	TGTGCCAGCAGTGGGAAGGGTGGAGGCTATGGCTACACCTTC
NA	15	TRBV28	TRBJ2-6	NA	CASSLGGSGANVLTF	TGTGCCAGCAGTTTAGGGGGTTCTGGGGCCAACGTCCTGACTTTC
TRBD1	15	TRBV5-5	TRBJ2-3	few	CASSLYRGHADTQYF	TGTGCCAGCAGCTTGTACAGGGGGCACGCAGATACGCAGTATTTT
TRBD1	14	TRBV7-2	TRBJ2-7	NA	CASSHRTGDYEQYF	TGTGCCAGCAGCCATCGGACAGGGGATTACGAGCAGTACTTC
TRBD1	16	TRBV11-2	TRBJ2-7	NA	CASTLSGGQGAREQYF	TGTGCCAGCACCCTTAGTGGTGGACAGGGGGCCCGCGAGCAGTACTTC
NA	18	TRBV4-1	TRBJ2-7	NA	CASSLSQGGAISSYEQYF	TGCGCCAGCAGCCTATCACAAGGGGGGGCCATTAGCTCCTACGAGCAGTACTTC
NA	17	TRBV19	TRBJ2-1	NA	CASSNHGGRGSFNEQFF	TGTGCCAGTAGTAATCATGGGGGACGTGGGTCCTTCAATGAGCAGTTCTTC
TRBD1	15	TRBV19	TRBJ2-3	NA	CASSMAGGFADTQYF	TGTGCCAGTAGTATGGCAGGGGGCTTTGCAGATACGCAGTATTTT
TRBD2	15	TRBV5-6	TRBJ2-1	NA	CASSSLGRRLNEQFF	TGTGCCAGCAGCTCACTCGGGAGGCGGTTAAATGAGCAGTTCTTC
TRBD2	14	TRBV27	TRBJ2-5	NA	CASSRGLPRETQYF	TGTGCCAGCAGTAGGGGACTACCCCGAGAGACCCAGTACTTC
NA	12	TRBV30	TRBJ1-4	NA	CAWSTGNEKLFF	TGTGCCTGGAGTACCGGTAATGAAAAACTGTTTTTT
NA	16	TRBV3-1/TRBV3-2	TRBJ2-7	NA	CASSQDVTRRFYEQYF	TGTGCCAGCAGCCAAGACGTAACACGAAGGTTCTACGAGCAGTACTTC
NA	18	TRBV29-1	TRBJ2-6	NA	CSAESDQGPGAGANVLTF	TGCAGCGCCGAGTCAGACCAGGGGCCTGGGGCTGGGGCCAACGTCCTGACTTTC
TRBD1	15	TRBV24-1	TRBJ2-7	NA	CATSDFRDSSYEQYF	TGTGCCACCAGTGATTTTCGGGACAGCTCCTACGAGCAGTACTTC
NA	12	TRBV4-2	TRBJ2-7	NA	CASSQDSYGQYF	TGTGCCAGCAGCCAAGACTCCTACGGGCAGTACTTC
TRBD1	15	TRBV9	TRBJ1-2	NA	CASSGDRGGGYGYTF	TGTGCCAGCAGCGGGGACAGGGGAGGCGGCTATGGCTACACCTTC
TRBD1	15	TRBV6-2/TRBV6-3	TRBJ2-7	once	CASSDRQGAAYEQYF	TGTGCCAGCAGCGACCGACAGGGGGCGGCCTACGAGCAGTACTTC
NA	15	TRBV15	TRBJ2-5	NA	CATSRGRRTQETQYF	TGTGCCACCAGCAGAGGGAGGCGAACCCAAGAGACCCAGTACTTC
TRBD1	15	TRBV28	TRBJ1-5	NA	CVAKGVGQGYQPQHF	TGTGTTGCGAAGGGGGTGGGACAGGGGTATCAGCCCCAGCATTTT
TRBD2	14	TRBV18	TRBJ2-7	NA	CASSPGGGNYEQYF	TGTGCCAGCTCACCCGGGGGAGGGAACTACGAGCAGTACTTC
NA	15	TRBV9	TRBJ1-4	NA	CASSGEAGVNEKLFF	TGTGCCAGCAGCGGAGAAGCAGGGGTTAATGAAAAACTGTTTTTT
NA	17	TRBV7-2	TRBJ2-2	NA	CASSLSSRQPNTGELFF	TGTGCCAGCAGCTTAAGTTCTCGGCAGCCGAACACCGGGGAGCTGTTTTTT
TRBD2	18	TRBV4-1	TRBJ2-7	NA	CASSQGLAGARVSYEQYF	TGCGCCAGCAGCCAGGGACTAGCGGGAGCGAGGGTGTCCTACGAGCAGTACTTC
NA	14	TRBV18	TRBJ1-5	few	CASSPGQSNQPQHF	TGTGCCAGCTCACCAGGGCAGAGCAATCAGCCCCAGCATTTT
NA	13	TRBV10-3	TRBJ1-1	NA	CAISEGRGAEAFF	TGTGCCATCAGTGAGGGGCGGGGTGCTGAAGCTTTCTTT
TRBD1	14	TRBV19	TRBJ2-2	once	CASSIRGRTGELFF	TGTGCCAGTAGTATAAGGGGGCGAACCGGGGAGCTGTTTTTT
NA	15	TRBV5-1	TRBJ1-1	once	CASTPTGETNTEAFF	TGCGCCAGCACCCCAACGGGGGAGACGAACACTGAAGCTTTCTTT
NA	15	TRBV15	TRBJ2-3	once	CATSRDKRDEDTQYF	TGTGCCACCAGCAGAGATAAACGGGATGAAGATACGCAGTATTTT
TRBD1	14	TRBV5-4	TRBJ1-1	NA	CASSTGQANTEAFF	TGTGCCAGCAGCACCGGACAGGCGAACACTGAAGCTTTCTTT
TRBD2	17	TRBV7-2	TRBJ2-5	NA	CASSPGTSGRDQETQYF	TGTGCCAGCAGTCCCGGCACTAGCGGGAGAGACCAAGAGACCCAGTACTTC
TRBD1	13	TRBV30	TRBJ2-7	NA	CAWSVAQGNEQYF	TGTGCCTGGAGTGTAGCACAGGGGAACGAGCAGTACTTC
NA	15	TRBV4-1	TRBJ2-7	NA	CASSQENRDSYEQYF	TGCGCCAGCAGCCAAGAGAACAGGGACTCCTACGAGCAGTACTTC
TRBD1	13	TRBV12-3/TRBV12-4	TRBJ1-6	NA	CASSGDRVSPLHF	TGTGCCAGCAGTGGGGACAGGGTATCACCCCTCCACTTT
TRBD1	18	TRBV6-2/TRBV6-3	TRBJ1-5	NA	CASSYRGHGDRLNQPQHF	TGTGCCAGCAGTTACAGAGGACATGGGGACAGGCTCAATCAGCCCCAGCATTTT
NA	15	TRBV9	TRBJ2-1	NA	CASSVTPSSYNEQFF	TGTGCCAGCAGCGTAACTCCGAGCTCCTACAATGAGCAGTTCTTC